This T cell receptor beta chain comes out of a study of shared clonotypes between healthy human individuals. General study results and limits: An effect of sequencing depth on clonotype sharing among donors was expected.

Germline V gives CDR1 SNHLY, CDR2 FYNNEI. V lost 2 bases, J lost 7 bases, and 17 bases lay in between. The CDR3 extends over 16 amino acids. About 30,000 T cell genomes, or roughly 200 ng DNA, went into the sorted-subset replicate PCRs. Assay used: immunoSEQ multiplex PCR; TCRdb lists only in-frame clones, some missing. The data hold more than 2 million clones, with roughly 95% observed a single time. With respect to this clone: Its antigen is not known.

The chain has TRBV2 and TRBJ2-2, with no clear D. The receptor was isolated from a man younger than 35 in good health. The material sequenced was naive CD4+ T cells sorted from blood. Indicated subset: CD45RA+ positively selected. CDR3 bases: TGTGCCAGCAGTGAATCCGGACCCTTAGGTGGCGGGGAGCTGTTTTTT. It codes for CASSESGPLGGGELFF.